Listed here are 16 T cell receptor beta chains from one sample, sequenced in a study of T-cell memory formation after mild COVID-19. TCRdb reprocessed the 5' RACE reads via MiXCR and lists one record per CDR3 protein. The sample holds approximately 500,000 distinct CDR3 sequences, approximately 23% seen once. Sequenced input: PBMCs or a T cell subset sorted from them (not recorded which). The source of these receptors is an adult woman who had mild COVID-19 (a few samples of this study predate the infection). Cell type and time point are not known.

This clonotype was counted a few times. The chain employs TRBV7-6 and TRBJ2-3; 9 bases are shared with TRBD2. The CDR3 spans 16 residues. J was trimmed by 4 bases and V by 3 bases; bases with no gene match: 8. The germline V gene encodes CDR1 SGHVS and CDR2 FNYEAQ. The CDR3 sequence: CASSLEAGGPPDTQYF. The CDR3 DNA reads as TGTGCCAGCAGCTTGGAGGCGGGGGGGCCGCCAGATACGCAGTATTTT.

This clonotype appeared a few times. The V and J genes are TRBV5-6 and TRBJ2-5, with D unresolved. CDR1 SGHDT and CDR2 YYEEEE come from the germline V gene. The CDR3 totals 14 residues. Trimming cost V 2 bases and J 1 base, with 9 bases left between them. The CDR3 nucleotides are TGTGCCAGCAGCTTTTGGACGTCCCAAGAGACCCAGTACTTC. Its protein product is CASSFWTSQETQYF.

CDR3 amino acids: CASSYRKPVWGRGGANVLTF. As DNA, the CDR3 is TGTGCCAGCAGTTACCGCAAACCTGTGTGGGGGCGTGGAGGGGCCAACGTCCTGACTTTC. The rearrangement uses TRBV6-5 and TRBJ2-6; TRBD1 might be the D (6 bases). Per germline, CDR1 MNHEY and CDR2 SVGAGI. The CDR3 consists of 20 residues. The V end lost 2 bases, the J end lost 4 bases, and 24 bases lay between the germline ends.

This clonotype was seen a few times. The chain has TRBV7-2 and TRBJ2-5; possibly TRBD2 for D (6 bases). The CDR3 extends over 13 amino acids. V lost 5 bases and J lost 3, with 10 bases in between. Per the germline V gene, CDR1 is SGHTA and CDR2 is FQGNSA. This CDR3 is CASSRRREETQYF. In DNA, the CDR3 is TGTGCCAGCAGCAGGAGGAGGGAAGAGACCCAGTACTTC.

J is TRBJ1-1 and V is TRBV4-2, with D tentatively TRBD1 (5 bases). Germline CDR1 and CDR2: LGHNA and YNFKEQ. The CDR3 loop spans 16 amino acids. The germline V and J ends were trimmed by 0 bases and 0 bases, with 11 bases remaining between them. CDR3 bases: TGTGCCAGCAGCCAAGATAATGGGGCGTTGAACACTGAAGCTTTCTTT. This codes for CASSQDNGALNTEAFF.

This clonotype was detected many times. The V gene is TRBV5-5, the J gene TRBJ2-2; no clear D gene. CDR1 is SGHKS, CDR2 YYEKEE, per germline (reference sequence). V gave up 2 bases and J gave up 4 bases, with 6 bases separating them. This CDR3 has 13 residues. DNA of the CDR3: TGTGCCAGCAGCTTCTCTATCACCGGGGAGCTGTTTTTT. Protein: CASSFSITGELFF. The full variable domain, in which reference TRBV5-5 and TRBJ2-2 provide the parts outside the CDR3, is DAGVTQSPTHLIKTRGQQVTLRCSPISGHKSVSWYQQVLGQGPQFIFQYYEKEERGRGNFPDRFSARQFPNYSSELNVNALLLGDSALYLCASSFSITGELFFGEGSRLTVL.

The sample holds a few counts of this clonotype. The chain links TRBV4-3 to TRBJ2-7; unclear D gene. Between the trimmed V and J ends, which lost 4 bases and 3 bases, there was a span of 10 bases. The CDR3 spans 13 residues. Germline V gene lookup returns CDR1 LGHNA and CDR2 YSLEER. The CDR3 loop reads CASSPNLGYEQYF. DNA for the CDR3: TGCGCCAGCAGCCCAAACCTAGGCTACGAGCAGTACTTC.

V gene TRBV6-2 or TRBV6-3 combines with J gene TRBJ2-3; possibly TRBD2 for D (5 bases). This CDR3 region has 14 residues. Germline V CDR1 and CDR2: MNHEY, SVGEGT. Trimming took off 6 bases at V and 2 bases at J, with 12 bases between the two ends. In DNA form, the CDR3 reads TGTGCCAGCAGAGGACTGAAGAACACAGATACGCAGTATTTT. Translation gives CASRGLKNTDTQYF.

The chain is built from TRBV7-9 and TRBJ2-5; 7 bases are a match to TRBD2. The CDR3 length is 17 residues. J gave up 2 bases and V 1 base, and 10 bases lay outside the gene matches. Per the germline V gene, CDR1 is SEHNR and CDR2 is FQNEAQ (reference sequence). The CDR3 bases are TGTGCCAGCAGCTTAGTGGGACTACCGGCCCCACAAGAGACCCAGTACTTC. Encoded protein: CASSLVGLPAPQETQYF.

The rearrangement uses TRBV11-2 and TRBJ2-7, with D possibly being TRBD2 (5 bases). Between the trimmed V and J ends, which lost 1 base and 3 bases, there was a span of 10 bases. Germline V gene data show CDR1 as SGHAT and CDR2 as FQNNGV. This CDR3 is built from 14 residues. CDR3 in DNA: TGTGCCAGCAGCTTAGGTGTCGGGAACTACGAGCAGTACTTC. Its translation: CASSLGVGNYEQYF.

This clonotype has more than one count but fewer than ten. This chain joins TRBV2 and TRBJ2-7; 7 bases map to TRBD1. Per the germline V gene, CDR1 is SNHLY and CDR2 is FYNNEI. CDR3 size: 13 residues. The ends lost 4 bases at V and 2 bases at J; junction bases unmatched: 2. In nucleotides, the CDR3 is TGTGCCAGCAGTGCGGGACAGACCTACGAGCAGTACTTC. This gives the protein CASSAGQTYEQYF.

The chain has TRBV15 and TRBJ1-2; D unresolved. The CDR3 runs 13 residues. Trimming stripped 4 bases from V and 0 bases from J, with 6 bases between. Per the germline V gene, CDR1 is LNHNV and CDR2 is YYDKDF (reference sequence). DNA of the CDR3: TGTGCCACCAGCACTGTCGCTAACTATGGCTACACCTTC. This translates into CATSTVANYGYTF.

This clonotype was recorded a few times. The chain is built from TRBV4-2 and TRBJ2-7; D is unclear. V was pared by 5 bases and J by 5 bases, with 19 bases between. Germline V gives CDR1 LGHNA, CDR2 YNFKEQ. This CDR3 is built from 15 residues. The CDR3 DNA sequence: TGTGCCAGCAGCGAAGGAAGTTTTATGACAAACGAGCAGTACTTC. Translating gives CASSEGSFMTNEQYF.

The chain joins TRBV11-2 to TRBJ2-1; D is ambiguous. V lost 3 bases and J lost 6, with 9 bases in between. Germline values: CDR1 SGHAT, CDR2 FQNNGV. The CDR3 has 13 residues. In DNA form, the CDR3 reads TGTGCCAGCAGCTTCGAAGTATCCAATGAGCAGTTCTTC. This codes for CASSFEVSNEQFF.

The CDR3 protein is CSTFQDITVETQYF. Here the CDR3 DNA reads TGCAGTACCTTCCAGGACATCACAGTGGAGACCCAGTACTTC. The chain has TRBV20-1 and TRBJ2-5, with D possibly TRBD1 on 5 matching bases. The germline gives CDR1 DFQATT, CDR2 SNEGSKA (reference sequence). The V and J ends lost 8 bases and 5 bases respectively, with 21 bases between them. The CDR3 spans 14 residues.

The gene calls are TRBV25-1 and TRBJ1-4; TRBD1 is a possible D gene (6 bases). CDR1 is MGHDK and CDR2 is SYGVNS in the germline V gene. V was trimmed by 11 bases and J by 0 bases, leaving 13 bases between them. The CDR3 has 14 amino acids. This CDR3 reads CAATGAATNEKLFF. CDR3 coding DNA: TGTGCCGCAACGGGGGCTGCAACTAATGAAAAACTGTTTTTT.